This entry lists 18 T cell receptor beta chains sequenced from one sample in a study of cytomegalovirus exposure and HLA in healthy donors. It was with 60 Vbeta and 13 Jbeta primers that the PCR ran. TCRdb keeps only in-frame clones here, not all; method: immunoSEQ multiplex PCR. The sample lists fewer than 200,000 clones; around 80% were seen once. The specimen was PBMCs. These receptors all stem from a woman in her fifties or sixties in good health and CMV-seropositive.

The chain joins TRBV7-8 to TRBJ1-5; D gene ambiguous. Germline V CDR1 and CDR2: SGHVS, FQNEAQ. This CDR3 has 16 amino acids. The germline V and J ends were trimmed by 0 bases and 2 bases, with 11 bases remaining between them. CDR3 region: CASSLAPTYGNQPQHF. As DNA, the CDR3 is TGTGCCAGCAGCTTAGCTCCCACATATGGCAATCAGCCCCAGCATTTT.

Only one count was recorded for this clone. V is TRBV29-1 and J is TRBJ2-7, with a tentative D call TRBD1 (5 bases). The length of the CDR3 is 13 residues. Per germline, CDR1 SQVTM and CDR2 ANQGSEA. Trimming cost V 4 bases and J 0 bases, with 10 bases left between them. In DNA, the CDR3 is TGCAGCGTTGCCGAGACAGTCTCCTACGAGCAGTACTTC. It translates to CSVAETVSYEQYF.

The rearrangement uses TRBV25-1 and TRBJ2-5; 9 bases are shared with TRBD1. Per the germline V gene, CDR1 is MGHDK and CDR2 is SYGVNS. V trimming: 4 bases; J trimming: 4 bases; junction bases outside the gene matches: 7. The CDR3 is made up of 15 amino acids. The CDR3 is CASSGAGQGAETQYF. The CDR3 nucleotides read TGTGCCAGCAGTGGGGCGGGACAGGGCGCAGAGACCCAGTACTTC.

The CDR3 nucleotides read TGTGCCAGCAGCTCCCCCATTCTAAATGAGCAGTTCTTC. Its translation: CASSSPILNEQFF. This chain connects TRBV7-2 to TRBJ2-1; D not resolved. This CDR3 contains 13 residues. V lost 4 bases and J lost 7, with 11 bases in between. The V gene's germline CDR1 is SGHTA and CDR2 FQGNSA.

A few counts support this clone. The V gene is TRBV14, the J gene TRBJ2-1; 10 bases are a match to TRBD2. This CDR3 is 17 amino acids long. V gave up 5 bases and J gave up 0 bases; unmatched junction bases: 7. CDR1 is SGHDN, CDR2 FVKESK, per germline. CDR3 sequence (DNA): TGTGCCAGCAGCGACGGGCTAGCGGGGGCCTCCTACAATGAGCAGTTCTTC. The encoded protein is CASSDGLAGASYNEQFF.

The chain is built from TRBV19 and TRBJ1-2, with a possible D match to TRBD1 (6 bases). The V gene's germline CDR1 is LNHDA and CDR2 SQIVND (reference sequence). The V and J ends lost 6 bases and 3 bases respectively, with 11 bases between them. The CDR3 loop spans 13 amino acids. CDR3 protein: CASRTQGDYGYTF. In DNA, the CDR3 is TGTGCCAGTAGGACACAGGGAGACTATGGCTACACCTTC.

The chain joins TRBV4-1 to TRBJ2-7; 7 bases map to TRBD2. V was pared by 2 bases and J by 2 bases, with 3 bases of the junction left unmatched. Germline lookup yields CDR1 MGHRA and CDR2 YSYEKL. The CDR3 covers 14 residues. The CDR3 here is CASSQPGTTYEQYF. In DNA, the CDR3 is TGCGCCAGCAGCCAACCGGGGACTACCTACGAGCAGTACTTC.

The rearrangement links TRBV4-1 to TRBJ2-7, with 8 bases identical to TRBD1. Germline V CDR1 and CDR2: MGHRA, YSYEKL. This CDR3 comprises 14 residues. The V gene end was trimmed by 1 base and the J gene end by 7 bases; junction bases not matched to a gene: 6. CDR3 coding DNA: TGCGCCAGCAGCCAAGGGCAGGGGGCGCTTGAGCAGTACTTC. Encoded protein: CASSQGQGALEQYF.

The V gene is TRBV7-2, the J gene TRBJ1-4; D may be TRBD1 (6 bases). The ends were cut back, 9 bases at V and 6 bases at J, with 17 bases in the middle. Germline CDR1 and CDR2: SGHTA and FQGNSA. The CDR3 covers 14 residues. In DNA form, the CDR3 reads TGTGCCAGTTCCCTCCGGGGGGCGTATGAAAAACTGTTTTTT. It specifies CASSLRGAYEKLFF.

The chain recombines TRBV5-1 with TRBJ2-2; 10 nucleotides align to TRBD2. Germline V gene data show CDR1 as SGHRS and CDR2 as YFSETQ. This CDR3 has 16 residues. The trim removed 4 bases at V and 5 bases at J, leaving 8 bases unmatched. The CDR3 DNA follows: TGCGCCAGCAGCCCCGATAGCGGGGGGTGGACCGGGGAGCTGTTTTTT. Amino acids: CASSPDSGGWTGELFF. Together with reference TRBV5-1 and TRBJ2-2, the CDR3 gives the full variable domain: KAGVTQTPRYLIKTRGQQVTLSCSPISGHRSVSWYQQTPGQGLQFLFEYFSETQRNKGNFPGRFSGRQFSNSRSEMNVSTLELGDSALYLCASSPDSGGWTGELFFGEGSRLTVL.

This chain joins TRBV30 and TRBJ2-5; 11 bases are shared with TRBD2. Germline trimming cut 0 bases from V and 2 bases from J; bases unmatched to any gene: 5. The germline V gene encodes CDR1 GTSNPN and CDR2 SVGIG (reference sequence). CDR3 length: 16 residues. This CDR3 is CAWSVPSGGFQETQYF. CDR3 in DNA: TGTGCCTGGAGTGTTCCTAGCGGGGGGTTTCAAGAGACCCAGTACTTC.

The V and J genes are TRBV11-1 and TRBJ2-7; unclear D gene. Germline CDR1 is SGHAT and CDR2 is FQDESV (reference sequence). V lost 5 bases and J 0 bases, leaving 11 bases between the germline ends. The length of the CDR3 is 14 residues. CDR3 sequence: CASSPPDNSYEQYF. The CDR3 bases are TGTGCCAGCAGCCCTCCCGACAACTCCTACGAGCAGTACTTC.

DNA for the CDR3: TGCGCCAGCAGCCAAGATCGGGCGGGAGGGATAGATGAGCAGTTCTTC. Its protein is CASSQDRAGGIDEQFF. The chain carries TRBV4-3 and TRBJ2-1; 9 bases align to TRBD2. The CDR3 runs to 16 residues. CDR1 and CDR2 from the germline V gene are LGHNA and YSLEER. J was trimmed by 8 bases and V by 0 bases; bases with no gene match: 8.

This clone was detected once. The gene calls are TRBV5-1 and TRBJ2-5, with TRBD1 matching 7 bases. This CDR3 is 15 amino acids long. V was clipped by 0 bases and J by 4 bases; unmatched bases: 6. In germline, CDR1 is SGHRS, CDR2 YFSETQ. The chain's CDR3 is CASSLGQGGGETQYF. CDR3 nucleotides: TGCGCCAGCAGCTTGGGACAGGGCGGTGGAGAGACCCAGTACTTC. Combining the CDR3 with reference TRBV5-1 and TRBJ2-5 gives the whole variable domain KAGVTQTPRYLIKTRGQQVTLSCSPISGHRSVSWYQQTPGQGLQFLFEYFSETQRNKGNFPGRFSGRQFSNSRSEMNVSTLELGDSALYLCASSLGQGGGETQYFGPGTRLLVL.

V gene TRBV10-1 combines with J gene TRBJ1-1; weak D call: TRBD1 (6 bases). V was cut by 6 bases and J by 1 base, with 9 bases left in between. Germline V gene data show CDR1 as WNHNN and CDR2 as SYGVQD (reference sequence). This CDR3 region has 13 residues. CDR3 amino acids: CASSLTGNTEAFF. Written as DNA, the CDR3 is TGCGCCAGCAGCTTGACAGGGAACACTGAAGCTTTCTTT.

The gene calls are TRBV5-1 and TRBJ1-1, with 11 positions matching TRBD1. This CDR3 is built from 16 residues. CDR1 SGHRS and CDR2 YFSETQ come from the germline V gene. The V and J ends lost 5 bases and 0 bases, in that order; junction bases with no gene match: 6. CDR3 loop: CASRKDRGPLNTEAFF. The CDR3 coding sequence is TGCGCCAGCAGAAAGGACAGGGGGCCCTTGAACACTGAAGCTTTCTTT.

As DNA, the CDR3 is TGTGCCAGCAGCCCGTCGCTGGGACAGGGGGCGGTTGGCTACACCTTC. Protein: CASSPSLGQGAVGYTF. The chain joins TRBV7-2 to TRBJ1-2, with 12 bases fitting TRBD1. This CDR3 is built from 16 residues. Losses at the gene ends were 5 bases for V and 7 bases for J; bases not matched to a gene: 11. CDR1 is SGHTA and CDR2 is FQGNSA in the germline V gene. The full variable domain, completed using reference TRBV7-2 and TRBJ1-2, is GAGVSQSPSNKVTEKGKDVELRCDPISGHTALYWYRQSLGQGLEFLIYFQGNSAPDKSGLPSDRFSAERTGGSVSTLTIQRTQQEDSAVYLCASSPSLGQGAVGYTFGSGTRLTVV.

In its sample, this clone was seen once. CDR3 residues: CASSERDSYYGYTF. DNA of the CDR3: TGTGCCAGCAGTGAACGGGACAGTTATTATGGCTACACCTTC. The rearrangement links TRBV6-1 to TRBJ1-2, with 7 bases aligning to TRBD1. Germline V gene data show CDR1 as MNHNS and CDR2 as SASEGT. The CDR3 sequence is 14 residues long. Trimming took 2 bases from V and 5 from J; bases not matched to a gene: 5.